Below, 28 T cell receptor beta chains from the same sample are listed, as sequenced in a study of blood T cells in healthy people across ages. A sample-barcoded 5' primer and a J-beta primer mix were used in a second PCR of roughly 7 to 11 cycles. TCRdb re-derived calls from the 5' RACE reads in MiXCR, one entry per CDR3 protein. The table shows about a million distinct CDR3 sequences, with around 54% occurring only once. The material sequenced was blood. The receptors were gathered from a woman between 55 and 75 years old in good health.

This sequence joins TRBV7-9 and TRBJ2-5; 8 positions match TRBD1. Germline V gives CDR1 SEHNR, CDR2 FQNEAQ (reference sequence). CDR3 length: 14 amino acids. With 4 bases clipped from V and 11 bases from J, the junction kept 12 bases outside the gene matches. The CDR3 region is CASSSGDRSNEQYF. The CDR3 nucleotides are TGTGCCAGCAGCTCCGGGGACAGGAGCAATGAGCAGTACTTC.

The chain recombines TRBV12-3 or TRBV12-4 with TRBJ2-1; TRBD2 aligns across 11 bases. This CDR3 region has 14 residues. The J segment lost 4 bases and the V segment lost 7 bases, leaving 3 bases of the junction unmatched. CDR3 sequence: CASNSGRGYNEQFF. In DNA form, the CDR3 reads TGTGCCAGCAATAGCGGGAGGGGGTACAATGAGCAGTTCTTC.

The chain employs TRBV2 and TRBJ2-1; D remains unclear. Per the germline V gene, CDR1 is SNHLY and CDR2 is FYNNEI. V was trimmed by 3 bases and J by 11 bases, leaving 8 bases between them. The CDR3 has 11 amino acids. The CDR3 is CASSEASKQFF. In nucleotides, the CDR3 is TGTGCCAGCAGTGAGGCCAGTAAGCAGTTCTTC.

The chain couples TRBV3-1 to TRBJ2-7, with D unclear. CDR3 size: 15 residues. Germline CDR1 LGHDT, CDR2 YNNKEL (reference sequence). Trimming cost V 1 base and J 1 base, with 11 bases left between them. The CDR3: CASSQVGTQSYEQYF. The DNA of the CDR3 is TGTGCCAGCAGCCAAGTGGGTACGCAGTCCTACGAGCAGTACTTC.

V and J are TRBV7-3 and TRBJ2-1, with 14 bases matching TRBD2. V was clipped by 2 bases and J by 7 bases; unmatched bases: 7. The length of the CDR3 is 17 residues. Germline-derived CDR1 and CDR2 are SGHTA and FQGTGA. CDR3 coding DNA: TGTGCCAGCAGCTTACAGGCCGGGACTAGCGGGAGTAATGAGCAGTTCTTC. It encodes CASSLQAGTSGSNEQFF.

The V call is TRBV7-3, the J call TRBJ2-5; 7 nucleotides match TRBD2. The germline V gene encodes CDR1 SGHTA and CDR2 FQGTGA. V lost 0 bases and J lost 5; bases outside the gene matches: 3. CDR3 length equals 14 residues. CDR3 sequence: CASSLTGLVETQYF. The CDR3 DNA sequence: TGTGCCAGCAGCTTAACTGGACTAGTTGAGACCCAGTACTTC.

The DNA of the CDR3 is TGTGCCACCAGTGATCCCGTGGGGGGCGGGACAGGGCGGAGGAATGAGCAGTTCTTC. Residues: CATSDPVGGGTGRRNEQFF. This chain links TRBV24-1 with TRBJ2-1, with 9 bases identical to TRBD1. The CDR3 is 19 amino acids. The germline V gene has CDR1 KGHDR and CDR2 SFDVKD. Trimming cost V 3 bases and J 7 bases; bases outside gene matches: 18.

The chain joins TRBV7-9 to TRBJ2-7, with 10 bases matching TRBD1. The length of the CDR3 is 15 residues. Per germline, CDR1 SEHNR and CDR2 FQNEAQ (reference sequence). The ends lost 7 bases at V and 3 bases at J; junction bases unmatched: 9. CDR3 residues: CASTLTGQGFYEQYF. The CDR3, as DNA: TGTGCCAGCACTCTAACGGGACAGGGGTTCTACGAGCAGTACTTC.

For this clonotype: An end of the junction does not agree with germline; a read error may underlie this. This chain connects TRBV11-2 to TRBJ2-3, with 7 bases that match TRBD2. This CDR3 is built from 14 residues. Germline loops: CDR1 SGHAT, CDR2 FQNNGV. The DNA of the CDR3 is TGTGCCAGCAGCTTAGGACTAGCCACAGATGCGCAGTATTTT. It translates to CASSLGLATDAQYF.

J is TRBJ2-3 and V is TRBV7-2, with a possible D match to TRBD2 (6 bases). In germline, CDR1 is SGHTA, CDR2 FQGNSA. The ends were cut back, 6 bases at V and 3 bases at J, with 13 bases in the middle. CDR3 size: 14 residues. The CDR3: CASSKGGRTDTQYF. DNA for the CDR3: TGTGCCAGCAGTAAAGGAGGGCGAACAGATACGCAGTATTTT.

The V gene is TRBV6-2 or TRBV6-3, the J gene TRBJ2-1, with 9 bases that match TRBD2. V lost 7 bases and J lost 10; bases outside the gene matches: 14. Looked up from germline, CDR1 is MNHEY and CDR2 is SVGEGT. This CDR3 is 15 amino acids long. Here the CDR3 reads CASNPSGIPTEEQFF. As DNA, the CDR3 is TGTGCCAGCAATCCTAGCGGGATTCCGACGGAGGAGCAGTTCTTC.

There are a few counts of this clonotype. The chain couples TRBV20-1 to TRBJ2-7; 7 nucleotides match TRBD2. The CDR3 covers 15 residues. Germline CDR1 reads DFQATT; CDR2 reads SNEGSKA (reference sequence). Germline trimming cut 0 bases from V and 6 bases from J; bases unmatched to any gene: 11. In DNA form, the CDR3 reads TGCAGTGCTAGAGATTTAGCGGGTACAACGGGCGAGCAGTACTTC. Protein: CSARDLAGTTGEQYF.

The chain uses TRBV28 and TRBJ2-7; unclear D gene. Germline-derived CDR1 and CDR2 are MDHEN and SYDVKM. This CDR3 has 14 amino acids. Trimming cost V 6 bases and J 7 bases, with 19 bases left between them. CDR3 sequence: CASRATGQVGEQYF. Written as DNA, the CDR3 is TGTGCCAGCAGGGCAACGGGCCAGGTGGGGGAGCAGTACTTC.

The J gene is TRBJ2-3, the V gene TRBV21-1; TRBD1, as called in the table, went unchecked against the DNA. TRBV21-1 is a known pseudogene. This CDR3 comprises 17 residues. CDR3 residues: CASSKPRDRKHSTAQYF. The DNA for the CDR3 is TGTGCCAGCAGCAAACCCCGGGACAGGAAACACTCAACGGCGCAGTATTTT.

The V and J genes are TRBV6-1 and TRBJ1-6; 7 bases fit TRBD1. With 6 bases clipped from V and 0 bases from J, the junction kept 8 bases outside the gene matches. The length of the CDR3 is 17 residues. Per the germline V gene, CDR1 is MNHNS and CDR2 is SASEGT. CDR3 DNA sequence: TGTGCCAGCAGAGGACAGGTGCCGAGCTCCTATAATTCACCCCTCCACTTT. It yields the protein CASRGQVPSSYNSPLHF.

The chain employs TRBV6-1 and TRBJ2-3; D is uncertain. The V gene's germline CDR1 is MNHNS and CDR2 SASEGT. The CDR3 contains 15 residues. V was cut by 2 bases and J by 2 bases, with 11 bases left in between. CDR3 amino acids: CASSERPSPTDTQYF. In nucleotides, the CDR3 is TGTGCCAGCAGTGAACGGCCGTCTCCCACAGATACGCAGTATTTT.

The chain recombines TRBV14 with TRBJ1-2; D gene unclear. Germline CDR1 reads SGHDN; CDR2 reads FVKESK. Trimming took off 0 bases at V and 7 bases at J, with 9 bases between the two ends. The CDR3 consists of 13 residues. The CDR3 sequence: CASSQDIQVGYTF. In DNA form, the CDR3 reads TGTGCCAGCAGCCAAGATATTCAGGTTGGCTACACCTTC.

This chain connects TRBV29-1 to TRBJ2-1; 11 nucleotides line up with TRBD2. The V gene end was trimmed by 4 bases and the J gene end by 5 bases; junction bases not matched to a gene: 4. This CDR3 has 14 amino acids. In germline, CDR1 is SQVTM, CDR2 ANQGSEA. CDR3 amino acids: CSVATSGMHNEQFF. The CDR3 nucleotides are TGCAGCGTTGCGACTAGCGGGATGCACAATGAGCAGTTCTTC.

J is TRBJ2-7 and V is TRBV5-1; D might be TRBD1 (5 bases). The V end was cut by 4 bases, the J end by 0 bases, with 11 bases between. Germline V gives CDR1 SGHRS, CDR2 YFSETQ. This CDR3 has 14 residues. The CDR3 here is CASSIQESSYEQYF. The CDR3 region has the DNA TGCGCCAGCAGCATACAGGAGAGCTCCTACGAGCAGTACTTC.

This clonotype occurred a few times. The V gene is TRBV27, the J gene TRBJ2-5, with D perhaps TRBD1 (6 bases). TRBJ2-7 explains the end of the DNA better; the J call may be wrong. The CDR3 spans 13 residues. The germline gives CDR1 MNHEY, CDR2 SMNVEV (reference sequence). The CDR3 protein is CVVRGVLAYEQYF. In DNA, the CDR3 is TGTGTCGTCAGGGGAGTGTTGGCCTACGAGCAGTACTTC.

A few counts support this clonotype. The chain has TRBV7-2 and TRBJ2-5; D unclear. The germline V gene has CDR1 SGHTA and CDR2 FQGNSA. With 5 bases removed from V and 1 base from J, the gap between germline ends came to 11 bases. This CDR3 region has 14 residues. The CDR3 region is CASSPSRTQETQYF. The CDR3 coding sequence is TGTGCCAGCAGCCCTTCAAGGACCCAAGAGACCCAGTACTTC.

This chain joins TRBV18 and TRBJ2-3, with 7 bases lining up with TRBD1. Germline CDR1 KGHSH, CDR2 LQKENI. The CDR3 is 15 amino acids. Germline trimming cut 4 bases from V and 4 bases from J; bases unmatched to any gene: 8. This chain's CDR3 is CASSQSQGSPDTQYF. CDR3 nucleotides: TGTGCCAGCTCACAATCACAGGGGAGCCCAGATACGCAGTATTTT. Looking up the rest from reference TRBV18 and TRBJ2-3 gives the full variable domain: NAGVMQNPRHLVRRRGQEARLRCSPMKGHSHVYWYRQLPEEGLKFMVYLQKENIIDESGMPKERFSAEFPKEGPSILRIQQVVRGDSAAYFCASSQSQGSPDTQYFGPGTRLTVL.

This clonotype was seen ten or more times. This chain joins TRBV11-2 and TRBJ2-7; 9 positions match TRBD2. Germline CDR1 reads SGHAT; CDR2 reads FQNNGV. The CDR3 spans 15 residues. The junction had 3 bases not matched to a gene; V was cut back by 1 base and J by 2 bases. The CDR3 nucleotides read TGTGCCAGCAGCTTAGGACTAGCGGTGACCTACGAGCAGTACTTC. This codes for CASSLGLAVTYEQYF.

In its sample, this clonotype was seen a few times. V usage is TRBV12-3 or TRBV12-4 and J usage is TRBJ2-1, with D hard to call. Trimming pared 3 bases from V and 0 bases from J, leaving 6 bases between. This CDR3 is built from 14 residues. The CDR3, as DNA: TGTGCCAGCAGTTTTCACTCCTCCTACAATGAGCAGTTCTTC. Translating gives CASSFHSSYNEQFF.

Points on this clonotype: A much larger clone differs from this one at a single base, so this may be a read error. The V call is TRBV20-1, the J call TRBJ2-7; D is perhaps TRBD2 (6 bases). Near its end, the DNA agrees better with TRBJ2-5, so the J call may be wrong. The CDR3 contains 12 residues. CDR1 and CDR2 (germline): DFQATT, SNEGSKA (reference sequence). The CDR3 bases are TGCAGTGCTCTATTGGAGGGGGAGACCCAGTACTTC. Protein sequence: CSALLEGETQYF.

As concerns this clonotype: A read error may be the cause here, since a much bigger clone is one base away. The rearrangement links TRBV4-1 to TRBJ2-1, with 8 nucleotides matching TRBD1. This CDR3 region has 15 residues. Per the germline V gene, CDR1 is MGHRA and CDR2 is YSYEKL. CDR3: CASSQADRGDNKQFF. CDR3 DNA sequence: TGCGCCAGCAGCCAAGCTGACAGGGGAGACAATAAGCAGTTCTTC.

The chain combines TRBV6-6 with TRBJ2-1; possible D gene TRBD2, 5 bases. The CDR3 is made up of 14 amino acids. Germline CDR1 MNHNY, CDR2 SVGAGI (reference sequence). V was clipped by 6 bases and J by 9 bases, with 18 bases between them. DNA of the CDR3: TGTGCCAGCAGAGGATCCCCCGAGGGCGGTGAGCAGTTCTTC. This codes for CASRGSPEGGEQFF.

This rearrangement joins TRBV2 to TRBJ2-1; 7 bases agree with TRBD2. This CDR3 contains 16 residues. J was trimmed by 5 bases and V by 5 bases; bases with no gene match: 12. CDR1 is SNHLY, CDR2 FYNNEI, per germline. The CDR3 spells CASSLSWGLADNEQFF. The CDR3 DNA follows: TGTGCCAGCAGTTTGAGTTGGGGTCTAGCGGACAATGAGCAGTTCTTC.